Listed here is a single T cell receptor (beta chain). The CDR3 contains 15 residues. V was pared by 9 bases and J by 1 base, with 14 bases between. CDR1 SGHRS and CDR2 YFSETQ come from the germline V gene. These data are taken from a study of blood T cell repertoires in COVID-19. Overall study context: Samples came from the United States, Italy and Spain, spanning acute and convalescent COVID-19. In each case, the material was cDNA or gDNA derived from T cells, B-cell-depleted T cells, or PBMCs.

Sequencing was performed with immunoSEQ multiplex PCR; in TCRdb, only in-frame clones are kept and a portion is missing. The table records roughly 40,000 clones, about 86% of them present only once. The rearrangement links TRBV5-1 to TRBJ2-6; D is ambiguous. The source material was peripheral blood. The receptor was derived from an elderly woman with active or convalescent COVID-19. This CDR3 is CATTAGLSGANVLTF. The CDR3 nucleotides read TGCGCCACCACCGCTGGGCTTTCTGGGGCCAACGTCCTGACTTTC.